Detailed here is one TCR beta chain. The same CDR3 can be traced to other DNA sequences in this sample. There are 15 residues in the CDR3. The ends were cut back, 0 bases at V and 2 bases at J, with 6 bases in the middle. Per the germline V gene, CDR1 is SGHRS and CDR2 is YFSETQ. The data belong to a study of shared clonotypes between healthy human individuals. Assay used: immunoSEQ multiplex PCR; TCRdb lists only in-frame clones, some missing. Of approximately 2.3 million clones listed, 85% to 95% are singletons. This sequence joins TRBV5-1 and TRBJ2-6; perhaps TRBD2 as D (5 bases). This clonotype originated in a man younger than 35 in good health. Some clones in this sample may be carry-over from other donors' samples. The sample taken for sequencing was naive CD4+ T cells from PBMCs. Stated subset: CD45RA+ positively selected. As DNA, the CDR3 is TGCGCCAGCAGCTTGGAGGGAGCTGGGGCCAACGTCCTGACTTTC. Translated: CASSLEGAGANVLTF.